This T cell receptor beta chain is from a study of blood T cell repertoires in COVID-19. Trimming took 7 bases from V and 6 from J, leaving 15 bases between them. CDR1 and CDR2 from the germline V gene are WSHSY and SAAADI. CDR3 length: 14 amino acids. The method was immunoSEQ multiplex PCR; TCRdb's version includes in-frame clones alone and lacks a portion of them. The sample has about 140,000 clones, roughly 84% seen once. The sequence derives from a man aged 25-40 years with COVID-19, enrolled during active disease. This chain links TRBV10-2 with TRBJ2-2; D possibly corresponds to TRBD2 (5 bases). Sequencing used peripheral blood. The CDR3 region has the DNA TGCGCCAGCACCGGAGGCGAGGGCCCCGGGGAGCTGTTTTTT. Its protein product is CASTGGEGPGELFF.